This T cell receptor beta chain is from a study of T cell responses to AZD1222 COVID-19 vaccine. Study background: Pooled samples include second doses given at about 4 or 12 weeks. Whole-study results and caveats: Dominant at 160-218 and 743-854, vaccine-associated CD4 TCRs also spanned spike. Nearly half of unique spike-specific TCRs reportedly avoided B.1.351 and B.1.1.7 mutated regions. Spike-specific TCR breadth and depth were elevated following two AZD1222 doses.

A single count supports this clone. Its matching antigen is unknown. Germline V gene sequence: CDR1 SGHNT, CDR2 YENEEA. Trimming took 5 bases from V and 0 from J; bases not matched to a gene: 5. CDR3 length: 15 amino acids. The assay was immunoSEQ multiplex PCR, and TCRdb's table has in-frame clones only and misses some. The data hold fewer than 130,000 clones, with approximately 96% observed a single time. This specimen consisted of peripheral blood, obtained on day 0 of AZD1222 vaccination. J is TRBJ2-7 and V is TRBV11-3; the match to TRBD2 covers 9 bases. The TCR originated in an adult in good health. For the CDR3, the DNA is TGTGCCAGCAGCCTAAATAGCGGGAGCTCCTACGAGCAGTACTTC. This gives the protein CASSLNSGSSYEQYF.